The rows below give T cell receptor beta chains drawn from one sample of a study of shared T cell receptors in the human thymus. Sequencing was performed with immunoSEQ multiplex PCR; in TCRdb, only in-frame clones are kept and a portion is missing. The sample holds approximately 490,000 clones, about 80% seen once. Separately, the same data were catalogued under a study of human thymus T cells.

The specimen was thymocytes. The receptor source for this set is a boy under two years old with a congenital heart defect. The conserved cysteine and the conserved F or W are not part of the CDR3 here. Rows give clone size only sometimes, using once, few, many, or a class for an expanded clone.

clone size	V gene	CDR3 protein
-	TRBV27	ASSYSSGANVLT
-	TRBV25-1	ASSEYILGTIPYEQY
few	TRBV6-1	ASSDWDRQETQY
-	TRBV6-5	ASSYAGQATYEQY
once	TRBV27	ASSLKGDVLHEQY
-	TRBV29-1	SVSGMTDTQY
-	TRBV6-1	ASQAGAWETQY
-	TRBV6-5	ASRDRGQGHTQY
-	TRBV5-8	ASSLRRERRNEQF
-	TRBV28	ASSPHDRNTEAF
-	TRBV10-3	AITKELNTEAF
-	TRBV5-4	ASSPGTSGLLSYEQY
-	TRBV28	ASSHGQATTEAF
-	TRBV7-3	ASSLGGSGADTQY
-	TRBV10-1	ASTQTGSTDTQY
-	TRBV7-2	ASSLLQGGYEQY
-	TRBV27	ASSLWGTGGSGYNEQF
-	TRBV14	ASSPDYYEQY
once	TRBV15	ATSREGADMNTEAF
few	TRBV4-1	ASSQGVPGQGTDTQY
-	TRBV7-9	ASRPPSGSSYEQY
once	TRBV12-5	ASGFPLMRRQAFGEQY
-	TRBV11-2	ASSLGYREGSYEQF
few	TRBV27	ASRRLVTGELF
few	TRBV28	ATGQGEAYEQY
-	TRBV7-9	ASSLARKTRSQETQY
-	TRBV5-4	ASSLGPSGRAGVYEQY
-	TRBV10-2	ASMDRSSYNEQF
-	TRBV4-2	ASARGAGPIYEQY
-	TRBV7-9	ASSLADRDEQY
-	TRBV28	ASSLDGSTDTQY
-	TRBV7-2	ASRLDSSPAGVYEQY
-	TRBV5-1	ASSLATGGDYEQY
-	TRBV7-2	ASSPGRDYSNQPQH
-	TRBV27	ASSSDRVHYEQY
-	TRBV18	ASSRPGQGRYEQY
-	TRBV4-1	ASSPGQGNTEAF
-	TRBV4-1	ASSQRGHRNEQF
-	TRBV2	ASRGTSGHSYNEQF
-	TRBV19	ASSIDYRQGKTYEQY
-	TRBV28	ASSATKGAGNQPQH
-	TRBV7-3	ASSYRAGGPGELF
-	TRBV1	TSSQDQRLAAIQSRETQY
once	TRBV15	ATSRRPGQGPDTQY
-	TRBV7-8	ASSGYLGATGELF
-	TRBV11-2	ASSLIGGRSKNIQY
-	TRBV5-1	ASSLPPMGAYEQY
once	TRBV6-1	ASRSRGTNYGYT